The rows below give T cell receptor beta chains drawn from one sample of a study of shared clonotypes between healthy human individuals. Method: immunoSEQ multiplex PCR; TCRdb's copy keeps in-frame clones and lacks some. The data show over a million clones, roughly 80% seen once. Material: memory CD4+ T cells sorted from blood. These receptors all stem from a man between 18 and 29 years old in good health. CDR3s include the opening cysteine and the closing phenylalanine or tryptophan. D genes are given only for firm matches. The size of a clone is reported for some rows only, either as once, few or many, or as a class for expanded clones.

TRBD1	TRBV29-1	-	TRBJ1-2	TGCAGCGTTCACAGGGGTAATAACTATGGCTACACCTTC	CSVHRGNNYGYTF
TRBD1	TRBV30	many	TRBJ2-7	TGTGCCTTACGGACAGGAAGGAACGAGCAGTACTTC	CALRTGRNEQYF
TRBD1	TRBV7-9	-	TRBJ1-2	TGTGCCAGCAGCAAGGGGACAGCTCCTGGCTACACCTTC	CASSKGTAPGYTF
-	TRBV6-5	once	TRBJ1-6	TGTGCCAGCTATGGGAGAAATAATTCACCCCTCCACTTT	CASYGRNNSPLHF
-	TRBV5-1	-	TRBJ2-7	TGCGCCAGCAGTCCTGGGGGGACAATGGCATACGAGCAGTACTTC	CASSPGGTMAYEQYF
TRBD1	TRBV29-1	-	TRBJ2-2	TGCAGCGTCGCCACCTGGACAGGGAACACCGGGGAGCTGTTTTTT	CSVATWTGNTGELFF
-	TRBV6-1	-	TRBJ2-7	TGTGCCAGCACCTCCACGTGGTCCTGGGAGCAGTACTTC	CASTSTWSWEQYF
-	TRBV18	-	TRBJ2-7	TGTGCCAGCTCACTGACTACAGGATTGTACTCCTACGAGCAGTACTTC	CASSLTTGLYSYEQYF
TRBD2	TRBV15	-	TRBJ2-5	TGTGCCACCAGCGGCAAGGGGTGGACTAGCGCAAAGGGGGAGACCCAGTACTTC	CATSGKGWTSAKGETQYF
TRBD1	TRBV6-1	-	TRBJ1-2	TGTGCCAGCACCAGGGACAGGGTCGGTGGCTACACCTTC	CASTRDRVGGYTF
-	TRBV15	-	TRBJ2-2	TGTGCCACCGCCAGGACCACCGGGGAGCTGTTTTTT	CATARTTGELFF
-	TRBV19	-	TRBJ1-2	TGTGCCAGTAGTAGGGACGGATTTACCGGCGGCTACACCTTC	CASSRDGFTGGYTF
-	TRBV11-2	-	TRBJ2-2	TGTGCCAGCAGAGGAGATGCAGTATCCGGGGAGCTGTTTTTT	CASRGDAVSGELFF
-	TRBV11-2	-	TRBJ2-3	TGTGCCAGCAGCACGCGGACAGATACGCAGTATTTT	CASSTRTDTQYF
-	TRBV18	-	TRBJ1-2	TGTGCCACGGCGGGTAGTAACTATGGCTACACCTTC	CATAGSNYGYTF
TRBD1	TRBV11-1	-	TRBJ1-6	TGTGCCAGCAGCCGAGGGACAGCTAATAATTCACCCCTCCACTTT	CASSRGTANNSPLHF
TRBD1	TRBV5-1	-	TRBJ2-5	TGCGCCAGCAGCTCGGGACAGGAGACACGTCAAGAGACCCAGTACTTC	CASSSGQETRQETQYF
TRBD2	TRBV7-7	-	TRBJ2-3	TGTGCTAGCAGCTTAACGGGAGGAATTGGAGATACGCAGTATTTT	CASSLTGGIGDTQYF
-	TRBV5-1	-	TRBJ2-7	TGCGCCAGCAGCTCCCCAGGCCCGGGCGGCTACGAGCAGTACTTC	CASSSPGPGGYEQYF
TRBD1	TRBV27	-	TRBJ1-2	TGTGCCAGCAGTCCCTGGGACAGCTTCTATGGCTACACCTTC	CASSPWDSFYGYTF
-	TRBV9	once	TRBJ1-3	TGTGCCAGCAGCGCAGGGGAAGCAAGAAACACCATATATTTT	CASSAGEARNTIYF
TRBD2	TRBV30	-	TRBJ2-3	TGTGCCTGGTCCCGGGGGGGCCAGACAGATACGCAGTATTTT	CAWSRGGQTDTQYF
-	TRBV27	-	TRBJ1-2	TGTGCCAGCAGTTTATCGGGCCGGGGGGCTAACTATGGCTACACCTTC	CASSLSGRGANYGYTF
-	TRBV9	-	TRBJ1-5	TGTGCCAGCAGCGCAGCCCCAAGCGGTCAGCCCCAGCATTTT	CASSAAPSGQPQHF
TRBD2	TRBV19	many	TRBJ2-2	TGTGCCAGTGGTAGCGGGGGGGCCTCCGGGGAGCTGTTTTTT	CASGSGGASGELFF
TRBD2	TRBV30	-	TRBJ2-2	TGTGCCTGGAGTGTCGGCGGGAGTTATCCCGGGGAGCTGTTTTTT	CAWSVGGSYPGELFF
TRBD1	TRBV5-6	-	TRBJ2-7	TGTGCCAGCAGCTTGGTTGGGACAGGGACCTCCTACGAGCAGTACTTC	CASSLVGTGTSYEQYF
TRBD2	TRBV9	-	TRBJ2-3	TGTGCCAGCAGCGTAGGAACGGCGGGAGGGAGCACAGATACGCAGTATTTT	CASSVGTAGGSTDTQYF
TRBD2	TRBV7-2	-	TRBJ2-5	TGTGCCAGCAGCTTAGTGGGACTAGCGGGAGGGGAGACCCAGTACTTC	CASSLVGLAGGETQYF
-	TRBV30	-	TRBJ2-7	TGTGCCTGGAGTGATCAACAGGGTACAGTTCCGTACTTC	CAWSDQQGTVPYF
TRBD1	TRBV4-2	-	TRBJ1-2	TGTGCCAGCAGCCAAGATCCGCTTCAACCCGGGACAGTCTATGGCTACACCTTC	CASSQDPLQPGTVYGYTF
-	TRBV11-2	-	TRBJ2-3	TGTGCCAGCCCTATCAGGGGTTTCACAGATACGCAGTATTTT	CASPIRGFTDTQYF
TRBD1	TRBV5-4	-	TRBJ1-2	TGTGCCAGCAGCGACGGACAGGACGACTATGGCTACACCTTC	CASSDGQDDYGYTF
-	TRBV7-6	-	TRBJ2-3	TGTGCCAGCAGCTTCCAGGGGGATACGCAGTATTTT	CASSFQGDTQYF
TRBD1	TRBV6-5	-	TRBJ2-5	TGTGCCAGCAGTTACGGGACAGGGGTTCAAGAGACCCAGTACTTC	CASSYGTGVQETQYF
-	TRBV10-2	-	TRBJ2-7	TGCGCCAGCGTCCCGGGCGCGGGTTCCGCCGGCGAGCAGTACTTC	CASVPGAGSAGEQYF
TRBD2	TRBV5-1	-	TRBJ2-1	TGCGCCAGCAAATTCTCTAGCGGAGAATACAATGAGCAGTTCTTC	CASKFSSGEYNEQFF